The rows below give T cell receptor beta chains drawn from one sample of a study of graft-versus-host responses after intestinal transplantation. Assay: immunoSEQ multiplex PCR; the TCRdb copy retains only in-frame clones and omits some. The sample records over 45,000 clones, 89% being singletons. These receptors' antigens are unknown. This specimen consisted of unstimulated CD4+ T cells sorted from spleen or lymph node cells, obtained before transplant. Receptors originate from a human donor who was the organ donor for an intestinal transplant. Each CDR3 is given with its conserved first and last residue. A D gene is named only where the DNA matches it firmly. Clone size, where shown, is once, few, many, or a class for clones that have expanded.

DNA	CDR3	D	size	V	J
TGTGCCAGCAGCGCGTCTCTGCTAGCATGGGGGGCCAACGTCCTGACTTTC	CASSASLLAWGANVLTF	.	.	TRBV9	TRBJ2-6
TGTGCCAGCAGCGTAGCTGGGCAGGGGGCCCTTAACTATGGCTACACCTTC	CASSVAGQGALNYGYTF	TRBD1	.	TRBV9	TRBJ1-2
TGTGCCAGCAGTCTTGGGGCAGGGATCTCGCCCCAGCATTTT	CASSLGAGISPQHF	.	once	TRBV6-5	TRBJ1-5
TGTGCCAGCTTAGCCCCAGGACAAGTGAACTATGGCTACACCTTC	CASLAPGQVNYGYTF	.	.	TRBV25-1	TRBJ1-2
TGTGCCAGCAGTTCCCGGGACAGAGACACCGGGGAGCTGTTTTTT	CASSSRDRDTGELFF	TRBD1	.	TRBV27	TRBJ2-2
TGTGCCAGCAGCTTAAGAGGTGCCCGAAGCTCTGGGGCCAACGTCCTGACTTTC	CASSLRGARSSGANVLTF	.	.	TRBV7-9	TRBJ2-6
TGTGCCAGCGGACCTCGTGGACAGGGGGAGAGCACTGAAGCTTTCTTT	CASGPRGQGESTEAFF	TRBD1	.	TRBV11-2	TRBJ1-1
TGTGCCAGCAGCTCGACAGGGGGCGATCAAGAGACCCAGTACTTC	CASSSTGGDQETQYF	TRBD1	.	TRBV7-6	TRBJ2-5
TGCAGCGTTGAAATAACAGCATCGGATACGCAGTATTTT	CSVEITASDTQYF	.	.	TRBV29-1	TRBJ2-3
TGTGCCAGCAGCCCCCCCATGAGCCGCCCGCAGTATTTT	CASSPPMSRPQYF	.	.	TRBV7-2	TRBJ2-3
TGTGCCAGCAGTGCCTTGGACACTTTTCGCGGGGAGCTGTTTTTT	CASSALDTFRGELFF	.	.	TRBV25-1	TRBJ2-2
TGTGCCAGCAGTTTGGGGGACAGGAGATTCTACGAGCAGTACTTC	CASSLGDRRFYEQYF	TRBD1	.	TRBV28	TRBJ2-7
TGCGCCAGCAGCTATCCGGGACAGGGGTACGAGCAGTACTTC	CASSYPGQGYEQYF	TRBD1	.	TRBV5-1	TRBJ2-7
TGCGCCAGCAGCTTACAGGGGACTTTGGGCGGGAGGAACTCCTACGAGCAGTACTTC	CASSLQGTLGGRNSYEQYF	.	.	TRBV5-1	TRBJ2-7
TGTGCCAGCAGTTTACTCGGGGTGGGCAGCAATCAGCCCCAGCATTTT	CASSLLGVGSNQPQHF	.	.	TRBV27	TRBJ1-5
TGTGCCAGCTCACCAAGCAGGGACTATGGCTACACCTTC	CASSPSRDYGYTF	.	.	TRBV18	TRBJ1-2
TGTGCCATACTAACCGGGACTAGCGGGAGGGATACGCAGTATTTT	CAILTGTSGRDTQYF	TRBD2	.	TRBV28	TRBJ2-3
TGTGCCAGCAGCCCCAAGACTAGCGGGAGGGAAGATACGCAGTATTTT	CASSPKTSGREDTQYF	TRBD2	.	TRBV11-3	TRBJ2-3
TGTGCCAGCAGCCAAGGTGTAGAGGGCGAGCAGTTCTTC	CASSQGVEGEQFF	.	.	TRBV4-2	TRBJ2-1
TGCGCCAGCAGCTCGGACCTAATACAGGGACGGACTGAAGCTTTCTTT	CASSSDLIQGRTEAFF	.	.	TRBV5-1	TRBJ1-1
TGTGCCAGCAGGGGACAGTCTGAAGCTTTCTTT	CASRGQSEAFF	TRBD1	.	TRBV7-9	TRBJ1-1
TGTGCCAGCAGCTTAGGACTGAGTATCTCTGGGGCCAACGTCCTGACTTTC	CASSLGLSISGANVLTF	.	.	TRBV11-2	TRBJ2-6
TGTGCCAGCAGCCACCCTCCCTCGGTGGTAGCGGACAATGAGCAGTTCTTC	CASSHPPSVVADNEQFF	.	.	TRBV4-2	TRBJ2-1
TGTGCCTGGAGTGTATCCGGGACCGGGGAGCTGTTTTTT	CAWSVSGTGELFF	.	.	TRBV30	TRBJ2-2
TGCGCCAGCAGCTCGGAAGGGGGCGGGTATAGCTACGAGCAGTACTTC	CASSSEGGGYSYEQYF	TRBD1	.	TRBV5-1	TRBJ2-7
TGTGCCAGCAGCTTAGGGCTAGCGGGCACAGATACGCAGTATTTT	CASSLGLAGTDTQYF	TRBD2	.	TRBV7-9	TRBJ2-3
TGCGCCAGCAGCTTGGGAGGAGGTCCGGGCGAGCAGTACTTC	CASSLGGGPGEQYF	.	.	TRBV5-1	TRBJ2-7
TGTGCCTGGTCTCGGGGGGGCTGGACTGAAGCTTTCTTT	CAWSRGGWTEAFF	.	.	TRBV30	TRBJ1-1
TGTGCCAGCAGCTTGCCCGGGACTGCCAATGAAAAACTGTTTTTT	CASSLPGTANEKLFF	.	.	TRBV7-2	TRBJ1-4
TGCGCCAGCAGCCAAGATGGGCGGGAGTCGTCCTCAAAGACGCAGTATTTT	CASSQDGRESSSKTQYF	TRBD2	.	TRBV4-1	TRBJ2-3
TGTGCCTGGAGTGTCCCGGGACAGGGTGGTATGTCTGGAAACACCATATATTTT	CAWSVPGQGGMSGNTIYF	TRBD1	.	TRBV30	TRBJ1-3
TGTGCCAGCATCTTGTGGGAGGGACCCACAGATACGCAGTATTTT	CASILWEGPTDTQYF	TRBD2	.	TRBV2	TRBJ2-3
TGTGCCAGCAGCTTACCAGGGACTGGAAGATACGAGCAGTACTTC	CASSLPGTGRYEQYF	.	.	TRBV7-2	TRBJ2-7
TGTGCCAGCAGCTCCGGCGAGACAGCCGGCTATGGCTACACCTTC	CASSSGETAGYGYTF	.	.	TRBV28	TRBJ1-2
TGTGCCAGAAGCTTGCAGGGGGCTGAAAAACTGTTTTTT	CARSLQGAEKLFF	TRBD1	.	TRBV5-3	TRBJ1-4
TGTGCCAGCAGTTGGACCGGGACAGGGGACTACTATGGCTACACCTTC	CASSWTGTGDYYGYTF	TRBD1	.	TRBV28	TRBJ1-2
TGCGCCAGCAGCTTGGGGCGGGACAGGGTTTCCTACGAGCAGTACTTC	CASSLGRDRVSYEQYF	TRBD1	.	TRBV5-1	TRBJ2-7
TGTGCCAGCTTCCCTGGGACAGGGCAATACTCTGGAAACACCATATATTTT	CASFPGTGQYSGNTIYF	TRBD1	.	TRBV19	TRBJ1-3
TGTGCCAGCAGTCCTGGACTAGCAAGGATAGCCAAAAACATTCAGTACTTC	CASSPGLARIAKNIQYF	TRBD2	.	TRBV27	TRBJ2-4
TGTGCCAGCAGTGCCGGCCCAGGGGGACCAAACTATGGCTACACCTTC	CASSAGPGGPNYGYTF	TRBD1	.	TRBV6-1	TRBJ1-2
TGTGCCAGCAGTTTAACCCGACAGGGGGACGACGAGCAGTACTTC	CASSLTRQGDDEQYF	TRBD1	.	TRBV28	TRBJ2-7
TGTGCCAGCAGGGGCGGACAGTTTAACTATGGCTACACCTTC	CASRGGQFNYGYTF	.	.	TRBV7-9	TRBJ1-2
TGTGCCATCAGTCTAGCGGGAGGGAATCCGGATGAGCAGTTCTTC	CAISLAGGNPDEQFF	TRBD2	.	TRBV10-3	TRBJ2-1
TGTGCCAGCAGTTTAAGTCGGAGCTACGAGCAGTACTTC	CASSLSRSYEQYF	.	.	TRBV27	TRBJ2-7
TGTGCCTTCCTCGGACTAGCGGGAGCGGGAGGGTCCTACAATGAGCAGTTCTTC	CAFLGLAGAGGSYNEQFF	TRBD2	.	TRBV30	TRBJ2-1
TGTGCCACCAGCAGAGATCTATTGCGGGAGGGCCACAATGAGCAGTTCTTC	CATSRDLLREGHNEQFF	TRBD2	.	TRBV15	TRBJ2-1
TGTGCCAGCAGTGCCGCCCTCCTCAGGGGGCTGGGTGAAAAACTGTTTTTT	CASSAALLRGLGEKLFF	TRBD1	.	TRBV25-1	TRBJ1-4
TGTGCCAGCAGCCTAGATTCTAGCGGCTCCTACGAGCAGTACTTC	CASSLDSSGSYEQYF	TRBD2	once	TRBV6-5	TRBJ2-7